These 11 T cell receptor beta chains came from one sample sequenced in a study of shared clonotypes between healthy human individuals. Assay: immunoSEQ multiplex PCR; the TCRdb copy retains only in-frame clones and omits some. The sample yields millions of clones, over 85% seen once. Source material: naive CD4+ T cells sorted from blood. As to subset: CD45RA+ positively selected. The receptors derive from a man aged 18 to 35 in good health.

This sequence joins TRBV5-6 and TRBJ2-5; D unclear. There are 15 residues in the CDR3. The V and J ends lost 6 bases and 0 bases respectively, with 15 bases between them. Germline CDR1 SGHDT, CDR2 YYEEEE. CDR3 bases: TGTGCCAGCAACCTAAGATCAGTGTACCAAGAGACCCAGTACTTC. It specifies CASNLRSVYQETQYF.

This rearrangement joins TRBV2 to TRBJ1-2; unclear D gene. The V end lost 8 bases, the J end lost 4 bases, and 11 bases lay between the germline ends. Looked up from germline, CDR1 is SNHLY and CDR2 is FYNNEI. The CDR3 sequence is 12 residues long. The CDR3 protein is CASANAVYGYTF. The DNA of the CDR3 is TGTGCCAGCGCCAACGCCGTCTATGGCTACACCTTC.

The chain is built from TRBV6-6 and TRBJ2-2; 9 bases match TRBD1. Germline CDR1 MNHNY, CDR2 SVGAGI (reference sequence). The CDR3 covers 15 residues. V was clipped by 6 bases and J by 6 bases; unmatched bases: 8. This CDR3 reads CASRGLGQGSGELFF. For the CDR3, the DNA is TGTGCCAGCAGGGGCCTGGGACAGGGTTCCGGGGAGCTGTTTTTT.

This chain uses TRBV5-1 with TRBJ2-1; no definite D call. The CDR3 sequence is 13 residues long. The germline V gene has CDR1 SGHRS and CDR2 YFSETQ. Trimming left V 3 bases short and J 10 bases short, with 14 bases between. The CDR3 sequence: CASSWRLSREQFF. The CDR3 nucleotides are TGCGCCAGCAGCTGGCGTCTTAGCCGGGAGCAGTTCTTC.

As to this clone: Other DNA sequences in this specimen translate into the identical CDR3. The chain is built from TRBV29-1 and TRBJ1-1; D is possibly TRBD1 (6 bases). The CDR3 extends over 11 amino acids. Trimming removed 6 bases at V and 2 bases at J, with 7 bases between. In germline, CDR1 is SQVTM, CDR2 ANQGSEA. The CDR3 sequence: CSVTGNTEAFF. The CDR3 bases are TGCAGCGTGACAGGTAACACTGAAGCTTTCTTT.

Only one count was recorded for this clone. V gene TRBV21-1 combines with J gene TRBJ2-7; the table's D call, TRBD2, has no DNA check behind it. TRBV21-1 is a pseudogene. The CDR3 runs to 15 residues. In DNA form, the CDR3 reads TGTGCCAGCAGCAAAGACCTGGAGGGTCCTTGCGAGCAGTACTTC. Translating it yields CASSKDLEGPCEQYF.

DNA of the CDR3: TGTGCCACCCGGGAGGGGACAGATACGCAGTATTTT. Its translation is CATREGTDTQYF. The chain couples TRBV6-1 to TRBJ2-3; 8 bases agree with TRBD2. CDR3 length: 12 amino acids. Trimming took 10 bases from V and 3 from J; bases not matched to a gene: 3. Looked up from germline, CDR1 is MNHNS and CDR2 is SASEGT.

The chain joins TRBV10-3 to TRBJ2-7; D is undetermined. The CDR3 runs to 13 residues. Germline CDR1 ENHRY, CDR2 SYGVKD. Trimming removed 3 bases at V and 1 base at J, with 7 bases between. The CDR3: CAISEGLSYEQYF. CDR3 nucleotide sequence: TGTGCCATCAGTGAAGGTCTATCCTACGAGCAGTACTTC.

V and J are TRBV6-5 and TRBJ1-2, with D tentatively TRBD1 (5 bases). The V gene's germline CDR1 is MNHEY and CDR2 SVGAGI. The CDR3 consists of 13 residues. The germline V and J ends were trimmed by 8 bases and 2 bases, with 12 bases remaining between them. CDR3 residues: CASGSPGNYGYTF. The CDR3 DNA is TGTGCCAGCGGATCCCCAGGGAACTATGGCTACACCTTC.

This chain links TRBV27 with TRBJ1-2; 7 bases are shared with TRBD1. The length of the CDR3 is 15 residues. Germline values: CDR1 MNHEY, CDR2 SMNVEV (reference sequence). The junction had 13 bases not matched to a gene; V was cut back by 6 bases and J by 6 bases. In DNA, the CDR3 is TGTGCCAGCAGCTTAGTCGGGGACAGAGGGGATGGCTACACCTTC. This sequence encodes CASSLVGDRGDGYTF.

The chain uses TRBV5-1 and TRBJ2-2; 12 nucleotides agree with TRBD2. V was pared by 10 bases and J by 5 bases, with 9 bases of the junction left unmatched. CDR1 and CDR2 from the germline V gene are SGHRS and YFSETQ. The CDR3 sequence is 15 residues long. The CDR3 here is CACRLAGVGTGELFF. Here the CDR3 DNA reads TGCGCCTGTCGACTAGCGGGAGTCGGGACCGGGGAGCTGTTTTTT.